What follows is one T cell receptor beta chain and its context. The source of the sample is a study of blood T cells in healthy people across ages. This CDR3 region has 13 residues. The germline CDR1 and CDR2 sequences are SGHTA and FQGNSA. The second PCR ran about 6 to 12 cycles with a sample-barcoded 5' primer and J-beta primers. Each CDR3 protein is one row after TCRdb ran MiXCR on the 5' RACE reads. The table lists around 1.1 million distinct CDR3 sequences, around two fifths of them singletons. The V call is TRBV7-2, the J call TRBJ2-7, with D perhaps being TRBD1 or TRBD2 (5 bases each). Judging by the DNA end, TRBJ2-5 fits better; the J call may be wrong. Sequencing input: blood. This receptor was taken from a man aged 18 to 30 in good health. The CDR3 DNA reads TGTGCCAGCAGCTTAGTCGGGGCGAAGACCCAGTACTTC. Protein product: CASSLVGAKTQYF.